The 26 T cell receptor beta chains below were found in one sample sequenced in a study of blood T cell repertoires in COVID-19. Sequencing used immunoSEQ multiplex PCR; TCRdb keeps in-frame clones, though not all of them. The sample carries 470,000 or so clones, roughly 89% recorded once. Sequencing was done on a sample of peripheral blood. The receptor source for this set is a woman in her 30s with acute or convalescent COVID-19.

The chain is built from TRBV5-6 and TRBJ2-3; unclear D gene. Trimming left V 1 base short and J 2 bases short, with 5 bases between. Germline assignment: CDR1 SGHDT and CDR2 YYEEEE. CDR3 length: 13 residues. The CDR3 region is CASSLFLTDTQYF. In DNA form, the CDR3 reads TGTGCCAGCAGCTTGTTCCTCACAGATACGCAGTATTTT.

The gene calls are TRBV6-5 and TRBJ1-1; 8 bases map to TRBD1. Germline CDR1 reads MNHEY; CDR2 reads SVGAGI. The CDR3 consists of 14 residues. V was pared by 6 bases and J by 2 bases, with 5 bases of the junction left unmatched. The CDR3 DNA reads TGTGCCAGCAGGGGGGACAGGCCAAACACTGAAGCTTTCTTT. This sequence encodes CASRGDRPNTEAFF.

This clone has a single count. V gene TRBV2 combines with J gene TRBJ1-6; the match to TRBD1 covers 7 bases. There are 13 residues in the CDR3. Trimming cost V 7 bases and J 8 bases; bases outside gene matches: 5. Germline V gene sequence: CDR1 SNHLY, CDR2 FYNNEI. The CDR3 DNA reads as TGTGCCAGCAAAGGACAGGAAGATTCACCCCTCCACTTT. Protein: CASKGQEDSPLHF.

The rearrangement uses TRBV7-9 and TRBJ2-2; 9 nucleotides agree with TRBD1. Germline CDR1 and CDR2: SEHNR and FQNEAQ (reference sequence). The CDR3 sequence is 17 residues long. Germline trimming cut 8 bases from V and 1 base from J; bases unmatched to any gene: 11. As DNA, the CDR3 is TGTGCCAGCGACGAATGGCGGACAGGGGTGAACACCGGGGAGCTGTTTTTT. Amino acids: CASDEWRTGVNTGELFF.

This clone was counted a single time. V gene TRBV12-3 or TRBV12-4 combines with J gene TRBJ2-7; 7 bases align to TRBD1. V was clipped by 8 bases and J by 6 bases; unmatched bases: 7. The CDR3 totals 12 residues. This CDR3 reads CASATGVGEQYF. The DNA of the CDR3 is TGTGCCAGCGCCACAGGGGTGGGCGAGCAGTACTTC.

The rearrangement links TRBV29-1 to TRBJ1-2; 8 bases agree with TRBD1. The germline V gene encodes CDR1 SQVTM and CDR2 ANQGSEA. J gave up 1 base and V 6 bases, and 16 bases lay outside the gene matches. CDR3 length equals 17 residues. The CDR3 coding sequence is TGCAGCGTCGATCCCGACCTGACAGGGGAAGATAACTATGGCTACACCTTC. Translation: CSVDPDLTGEDNYGYTF.

This clone has just one count. The chain carries TRBV11-2 and TRBJ2-5; TRBD2 matches 8 bases. Germline CDR1 SGHAT, CDR2 FQNNGV. Unmatched junction bases numbered 6, after V lost 5 bases and J lost 4 bases. CDR3 length equals 14 residues. The CDR3 bases are TGTGCCAGCAGCGTAGGACTAGCCGGAGAGACCCAGTACTTC. Its protein product is CASSVGLAGETQYF. Based on the CDR3 plus reference TRBV11-2 and TRBJ2-5, the full variable domain is EAGVAQSPRYKIIEKRQSVAFWCNPISGHATLYWYQQILGQGPKLLIQFQNNGVVDDSQLPKDRFSAERLKGVDSTLKIQPAKLEDSAVYLCASSVGLAGETQYFGPGTRLLVL.

This sequence joins TRBV10-3 and TRBJ2-6; D not certain. The CDR3 loop spans 14 amino acids. Looked up from germline, CDR1 is ENHRY and CDR2 is SYGVKD. The V gene lost 7 bases and the J gene lost 1 base, with 8 bases spanning the gap. The CDR3 here is CAIKKESGANVLTF. The CDR3 DNA follows: TGTGCCATCAAAAAGGAGTCTGGGGCCAACGTCCTGACTTTC.

The chain has TRBV7-3 and TRBJ2-2; a weak D match, TRBD2 (6 bases). Germline V gene sequence: CDR1 SGHTA, CDR2 FQGTGA. This CDR3 has 15 amino acids. Trimming removed 3 bases from V and 4 bases from J, with 12 bases in between. The CDR3 DNA reads as TGTGCCAGCAGCTTCGGGACCGGGGGCACCGGGGAGCTGTTTTTT. Translation: CASSFGTGGTGELFF.

The CDR3 DNA is TGTGCCAGCAGTTTATTTAACAGGGGGGACACTGAAGCTTTCTTT. It is translated as CASSLFNRGDTEAFF. The V gene is TRBV28, the J gene TRBJ1-1; 8 positions match TRBD1. Germline CDR1 and CDR2: MDHEN and SYDVKM. The CDR3 extends over 15 amino acids. Trimming cost V 1 base and J 3 bases; bases outside gene matches: 4.

The chain links TRBV11-2 to TRBJ2-2, with TRBD1 identical over 7 bases. Looked up from germline, CDR1 is SGHAT and CDR2 is FQNNGV. The V segment lost 2 bases and the J segment 0 bases; nucleotides outside the gene matches: 6. This CDR3 spans 17 amino acids. DNA for the CDR3: TGTGCCAGCAGCTTATCACTGGGACAGCCGAACACCGGGGAGCTGTTTTTT. It encodes CASSLSLGQPNTGELFF.

The chain couples TRBV18 to TRBJ2-1; TRBD2 matches at 8 bases. V dropped 5 bases and J dropped 10; count of bases not matched to a gene: 13. The germline V gene encodes CDR1 KGHSH and CDR2 LQKENI. This CDR3 contains 15 residues. CDR3 amino acids: CASSVPGLVGQEQFF. The CDR3 DNA sequence: TGTGCCAGCTCAGTACCGGGACTAGTCGGGCAGGAGCAGTTCTTC.

The CDR3, as DNA: TGTGCCAGCAGCAAAGGGCCCTACGAGCAGTACTTC. Its translation is CASSKGPYEQYF. The chain uses TRBV21-1 and TRBJ2-7; no DNA check was done on the table's D call, TRBD1. TRBV21-1 is assigned pseudogene status. The CDR3 loop spans 12 amino acids.

A word on this clone: Other DNA sequences of this sample code for an identical CDR3. The chain couples TRBV20-1 to TRBJ2-1; D is ambiguous. CDR1 is DFQATT and CDR2 is SNEGSKA in the germline V gene (reference sequence). This CDR3 has 11 residues. Between the trimmed V and J ends, which lost 6 bases and 5 bases, there was a span of 8 bases. The CDR3 DNA follows: TGCAGTGCCCGGAGTGACAATGAGCAGTTCTTC. Its protein is CSARSDNEQFF.

Concerning this clone itself: The same CDR3 also results from other DNA sequences found in this sample. This rearrangement joins TRBV9 to TRBJ2-7; weak D call: TRBD2 (6 bases). CDR1 is SGDLS and CDR2 is YYNGEE in the germline V gene. The V end was cut by 0 bases, the J end by 1 base, with 8 bases between. The CDR3 runs to 14 residues. The CDR3 DNA reads TGTGCCAGCAGCGTAGGGGGGGTATCCTACGAGCAGTACTTC. Protein sequence: CASSVGGVSYEQYF.

This clone showed up just once. V usage is TRBV28 and J usage is TRBJ2-2, with TRBD1 matching over 7 bases. The CDR3 loop spans 15 amino acids. Per the germline V gene, CDR1 is MDHEN and CDR2 is SYDVKM. Trimming removed 7 bases from V and 6 bases from J; junction bases left unmatched: 11. The CDR3, as DNA: TGTGCCAGCACCAAGACAGGGACCAAAGCCGGGGAGCTGTTTTTT. It codes for CASTKTGTKAGELFF. The full variable domain, its missing parts supplied by reference TRBV28 and TRBJ2-2, is DVKVTQSSRYLVKRTGEKVFLECVQDMDHENMFWYRQDPGLGLRLIYFSYDVKMKEKGDIPEGYSVSREKKERFSLILESASTNQTSMYLCASTKTGTKAGELFFGEGSRLTVL.

The V call is TRBV6-1, the J call TRBJ2-1; 8 nucleotides align to TRBD2. The V segment lost 0 bases and the J segment 2 bases; nucleotides outside the gene matches: 3. Germline loops: CDR1 MNHNS, CDR2 SASEGT. The CDR3 length is 16 residues. CDR3 in DNA: TGTGCCAGCAGTGAAGCGCTTAGCGGGGCCTACAATGAGCAGTTCTTC. Amino acids: CASSEALSGAYNEQFF.

The rearrangement links TRBV24-1 to TRBJ2-2, with 10 bases fitting TRBD1. Germline trimming cut 4 bases from V and 0 bases from J; bases unmatched to any gene: 4. The germline V gene encodes CDR1 KGHDR and CDR2 SFDVKD. The CDR3 is 17 amino acids. This CDR3 reads CATSDPGTGANTGELFF. CDR3 in DNA: TGTGCCACCAGTGACCCTGGGACAGGGGCGAACACCGGGGAGCTGTTTTTT.

This clone was seen a few times. The chain combines TRBV6-5 with TRBJ2-3; 8 nucleotides match TRBD2. Germline-derived CDR1 and CDR2 are MNHEY and SVGAGI. Losses at the gene ends were 7 bases for V and 4 bases for J; bases not matched to a gene: 7. The CDR3 has 14 residues. The CDR3 DNA is TGTGCCAGCAAGCGGGGGCGCGCGTCAGATACGCAGTATTTT. This sequence encodes CASKRGRASDTQYF.

CDR3: CASSEYLTGEAFF. As DNA, the CDR3 is TGTGCCAGCAGTGAATATCTGACCGGGGAGGCTTTCTTT. The rearrangement links TRBV25-1 to TRBJ1-1; no definite D call. Per germline, CDR1 MGHDK and CDR2 SYGVNS. V lost 0 bases and J lost 11, with 13 bases in between. This CDR3 has 13 residues.

This clone has more than one count but fewer than ten. V and J are TRBV27 and TRBJ2-7, with a tentative D call TRBD1 (5 bases). The CDR3 has 13 residues. With 3 bases removed from V and 5 bases from J, the gap between germline ends came to 11 bases. Germline loops: CDR1 MNHEY, CDR2 SMNVEV (reference sequence). The CDR3 DNA reads TGTGCCAGCAGTTTTCTGGGGCAGGACGAGCAGTACTTC. Translating it yields CASSFLGQDEQYF.

The rearrangement uses TRBV5-1 and TRBJ1-6; possible D gene TRBD1, 5 bases. Germline values: CDR1 SGHRS, CDR2 YFSETQ. Trimming removed 5 bases at V and 9 bases at J, with 21 bases between. The CDR3 is 16 residues long. CDR3 loop: CASRDLVGAQGSPLHF. DNA of the CDR3: TGCGCCAGCAGGGATCTGGTAGGGGCCCAGGGTTCACCCCTCCACTTT.

This chain joins TRBV10-3 and TRBJ1-3, with 10 positions matching TRBD1. This CDR3 contains 18 residues. Per germline, CDR1 ENHRY and CDR2 SYGVKD. V shed 0 bases and J 5 bases; nucleotides not matched to a gene: 10. CDR3 region: CAISESSSTGGLRNTIYF. CDR3 bases: TGTGCCATCAGTGAGTCGTCGTCGACAGGGGGCTTGAGAAACACCATATATTTT.

The CDR3 sequence is CSAGQSYEQYF. The DNA for the CDR3 is TGCAGTGCCGGACAAAGCTACGAGCAGTACTTC. This chain uses TRBV20-1 with TRBJ2-7, with a weak D call TRBD1 (5 bases). CDR3 length: 11 residues. The V gene lost 6 bases and the J gene lost 3 bases, with 9 bases spanning the gap. Per germline, CDR1 DFQATT and CDR2 SNEGSKA (reference sequence).

The V gene is TRBV7-9, the J gene TRBJ2-5, with 10 nucleotides matching TRBD1. The CDR3 runs 14 residues. Germline CDR1 is SEHNR and CDR2 is FQNEAQ (reference sequence). After removal of 8 bases from V and 5 bases from J, the junction contained 8 bases not matched to a gene. This CDR3 is CASEGQGMGETQYF. The DNA of the CDR3 is TGTGCCAGCGAGGGACAGGGGATGGGGGAGACCCAGTACTTC.

The V and J genes are TRBV7-3 and TRBJ2-2, with D possibly TRBD1 on 6 matching bases. This CDR3 has 15 amino acids. V was shortened by 5 bases and J by 0 bases, with 10 bases between the two germline ends. The V gene's germline CDR1 is SGHTA and CDR2 FQGTGA. The CDR3 is CASSQTGPNTGELFF. CDR3 DNA sequence: TGTGCCAGCAGCCAAACAGGGCCGAACACCGGGGAGCTGTTTTTT.